This T cell receptor beta chain was sequenced for a study of CD8+CD57+ T cells in acquired aplastic anemia. Study-level information: DNA recovered from sorted CD4+ and CD8+ cells had a mean of about 3.5 ug. The average read count for CD4+ cells in healthy donors was around 11 million.

V dropped 3 bases and J dropped 5 bases, with 19 bases sitting between them. The CDR3 contains 16 residues. CDR1 is LNHNV, CDR2 YYDKDF, per germline (reference sequence). Both TCR beta VDJ combination and CDR3 sequence profiling were carried out. Genomic DNA was the template for this profiling. MiXCR, run by TCRdb on the reads, gives a single entry per CDR3 protein. The sample yields over 100,000 distinct CDR3 sequences, roughly 40% seen once. Worth noting for this clonotype: Its antigen remains unknown.

Overall study findings and caveats: With respect to CD8+ Simpson's diversity, patients and controls did not differ significantly.

This receptor was taken from a human donor in good health, serving as a control. Source material: sorted CD4+, CD8+, or CD8+CD57+ T cells (not recorded which) from PBMCs. This rearrangement joins TRBV15 to TRBJ1-2; D gene uncertain. The CDR3 here is CATSSFDLPGKYGYTF. The CDR3 DNA is TGTGCCACCAGCAGCTTCGACTTACCGGGCAAATATGGCTACACCTTC.